Listed here are 18 T cell receptor beta chains from one sample, sequenced in a study of blood T cell repertoires in COVID-19. This table comes from immunoSEQ multiplex PCR, and its TCRdb copy is limited to in-frame clones, with some not included. Counted here are around 190,000 clones, around 83% occurring once; the ten biggest clones make up less than 2%. Sequencing was performed on peripheral blood. Receptors originate from a human donor in a cohort sampled during active COVID-19.

The CDR3, as DNA: TGTGCCAGCAGTCTATGGACAGAAACTGAAGCTTTCTTT. Its translation is CASSLWTETEAFF. The rearrangement joins TRBV27 to TRBJ1-1, with D perhaps TRBD1 (6 bases). The CDR3 is made up of 13 amino acids. Germline CDR1 is MNHEY and CDR2 is SMNVEV (reference sequence). Trimming stripped 5 bases from V and 5 bases from J, with 12 bases between.

This chain uses TRBV6-5 with TRBJ1-2, with a tentative D call TRBD1 (5 bases). The CDR3 runs 14 residues. V lost 0 bases, J lost 8 bases, and 13 bases lay in between. Germline V gene data show CDR1 as MNHEY and CDR2 as SVGAGI. The CDR3 DNA is TGTGCCAGCAGTTACTCTCAGGGTCGGATCGGCTACACCTTC. Its translation is CASSYSQGRIGYTF.

This chain uses TRBV5-4 with TRBJ1-1; D possibly corresponds to TRBD1 (6 bases). The CDR3 is 16 residues long. From germline, CDR1 is SGHNT and CDR2 YYREEE (reference sequence). V lost 0 bases and J 6 bases, leaving 18 bases between the germline ends. The CDR3, as DNA: TGTGCCAGCAGCTTGGGTATGGGGGCCCAACCTGCTGAAGCTTTCTTT. Its protein product is CASSLGMGAQPAEAFF.

The V call is TRBV6-6, the J call TRBJ1-1, with D unclear. This CDR3 contains 13 residues. Germline V gene lookup returns CDR1 MNHNY and CDR2 SVGAGI (reference sequence). V was clipped by 7 bases and J by 7 bases, with 16 bases between them. The CDR3 loop is CASNKPGGSEAFF. CDR3 DNA: TGTGCCAGCAACAAACCTGGAGGGAGTGAAGCTTTCTTT.

This sequence joins TRBV2 and TRBJ2-7; TRBD1 is a possible D gene (5 bases). The CDR3 has 12 amino acids. Between the trimmed V and J ends, which lost 5 bases and 6 bases, there was a span of 11 bases. Per germline, CDR1 SNHLY and CDR2 FYNNEI. CDR3: CASSLRGTEQYF. In DNA, the CDR3 is TGTGCCAGCAGTTTAAGGGGTACCGAGCAGTACTTC.

The chain uses TRBV2 and TRBJ1-4; D not resolved. The V gene lost 6 bases and the J gene lost 3 bases, with 8 bases spanning the gap. The CDR3 loop spans 13 amino acids. The germline gives CDR1 SNHLY, CDR2 FYNNEI. CDR3 loop: CASSATANEKLFF. Here the CDR3 DNA reads TGTGCCAGCAGCGCTACCGCTAATGAAAAACTGTTTTTT.

The gene calls are TRBV9 and TRBJ2-5, with D unresolved. Germline-derived CDR1 and CDR2 are SGDLS and YYNGEE. The CDR3 is 14 residues long. V was pared by 3 bases and J by 2 bases, with 11 bases between. The CDR3 DNA is TGTGCCAGCAGCGACGTTGTCGGGCAAGAGACCCAGTACTTC. This gives the protein CASSDVVGQETQYF.

The rearrangement joins TRBV29-1 to TRBJ1-2; a weak D match, TRBD1 (5 bases). The CDR3 extends over 12 amino acids. From germline, CDR1 is SQVTM and CDR2 ANQGSEA. V dropped 2 bases and J dropped 4 bases, with 8 bases sitting between them. Here the CDR3 reads CSVEMGGYGYTF. CDR3 DNA sequence: TGCAGCGTTGAAATGGGGGGCTATGGCTACACCTTC.

The chain uses TRBV7-6 and TRBJ2-7; D is perhaps TRBD1 (5 bases). Per the germline V gene, CDR1 is SGHVS and CDR2 is FNYEAQ. Between the trimmed V and J ends, which lost 5 bases and 9 bases, there was a span of 11 bases. The CDR3 contains 11 residues. Written as DNA, the CDR3 is TGTGCCAGCAGCGATAGGGGCGGGCAGTACTTC. Encoded protein: CASSDRGGQYF.

The chain has TRBV27 and TRBJ1-2, with a possible D match to TRBD1 (6 bases). The germline V and J ends were trimmed by 6 bases and 7 bases, with 15 bases remaining between them. CDR1 is MNHEY, CDR2 SMNVEV, per germline (reference sequence). This CDR3 has 13 residues. The CDR3 sequence is CASSPTGSGGYTF. The CDR3 nucleotides read TGTGCCAGCAGCCCTACAGGGTCGGGTGGCTACACCTTC.

The count of this clone is one. The chain has TRBV6-2 or TRBV6-3 and TRBJ1-5; 8 bases are shared with TRBD1. Looked up from germline, CDR1 is MNHEY and CDR2 is SVGEGT. V gave up 2 bases and J gave up 5 bases; unmatched junction bases: 14. The CDR3 consists of 18 residues. CDR3: CASSYTPQTGGIHQPQHF. CDR3 sequence (DNA): TGTGCCAGCAGTTACACTCCCCAAACAGGGGGGATCCATCAGCCCCAGCATTTT.

The chain has TRBV3-1 (or the pseudogene TRBV3-2) and TRBJ2-7; TRBD2 agrees at 8 bases. The CDR3 has 18 amino acids. Germline V gives CDR1 LGHDT, CDR2 YNNKEL (reference sequence). J was trimmed by 3 bases and V by 1 base; bases with no gene match: 14. CDR3 loop: CASSQGGVERENSYEQYF. Written as DNA, the CDR3 is TGTGCCAGCAGCCAAGGTGGGGTGGAGCGGGAGAACAGCTACGAGCAGTACTTC.

This CDR3 reads CASSLGMGGNTEAFF. CDR3 DNA sequence: TGTGCCAGCAGCTTAGGGATGGGGGGGAACACTGAAGCTTTCTTT. The genes are TRBV7-2 and TRBJ1-1, with a weak D call TRBD1 (5 bases). Between the trimmed V and J ends, which lost 1 base and 1 base, there was a span of 10 bases. Germline CDR1 SGHTA, CDR2 FQGNSA. There are 15 residues in the CDR3.

The chain links TRBV19 to TRBJ2-3; 8 nucleotides line up with TRBD2. CDR1 and CDR2 from the germline V gene are LNHDA and SQIVND (reference sequence). This CDR3 is built from 15 residues. V shed 6 bases, J shed 2 bases, and the junction held 7 bases outside the gene matches. CDR3 residues: CASRGRLANTDTQYF. CDR3 coding DNA: TGTGCCAGTAGGGGGAGACTAGCGAACACAGATACGCAGTATTTT.

The chain recombines TRBV3-1 (or the pseudogene TRBV3-2) with TRBJ2-7; the D gene is possibly TRBD1 (6 bases). The CDR3 is 18 amino acids. Germline assignment: CDR1 LGHDT and CDR2 YNNKEL (reference sequence). V was trimmed by 0 bases and J by 2 bases, leaving 20 bases between them. CDR3 amino acids: CASSQEPGQILTPYEQYF. The CDR3 DNA sequence: TGTGCCAGCAGCCAAGAACCTGGACAGATTCTTACTCCCTACGAGCAGTACTTC.

This clone was seen a handful of times. The gene calls are TRBV29-1 and TRBJ1-2; D gene ambiguous. CDR3 length: 14 residues. Trimming removed 6 bases at V and 4 bases at J, with 18 bases between. The germline CDR1 and CDR2 sequences are SQVTM and ANQGSEA. The DNA for the CDR3 is TGCAGCGTCGCGCGGAGGTCGCGTGGCTATGGCTACACCTTC. Translated: CSVARRSRGYGYTF.

The gene calls are TRBV6-6 and TRBJ1-2; 7 positions match TRBD1. The CDR3 has 13 residues. CDR1 is MNHNY and CDR2 is SVGAGI in the germline V gene (reference sequence). Trimming removed 6 bases from V and 8 bases from J; junction bases left unmatched: 9. The CDR3 nucleotides read TGTGCCAGCAGCCCGAGACAGGGAAACGGCTACACCTTC. Translation: CASSPRQGNGYTF.

The chain couples TRBV9 to TRBJ1-2; the D gene is possibly TRBD1 (5 bases). Germline V gene sequence: CDR1 SGDLS, CDR2 YYNGEE. The CDR3 runs to 12 residues. V lost 3 bases, J lost 2 bases, and 5 bases lay in between. The CDR3 loop reads CASSEGNYGYTF. CDR3 coding DNA: TGTGCCAGCAGCGAGGGGAACTATGGCTACACCTTC. Supplemented by reference TRBV9 and TRBJ1-2, the full variable domain reads DSGVTQTPKHLITATGQRVTLRCSPRSGDLSVYWYQQSLDQGLQFLIQYYNGEERAKGNILERFSAQQFPDLHSELNLSSLELGDSALYFCASSEGNYGYTFGSGTRLTVV.